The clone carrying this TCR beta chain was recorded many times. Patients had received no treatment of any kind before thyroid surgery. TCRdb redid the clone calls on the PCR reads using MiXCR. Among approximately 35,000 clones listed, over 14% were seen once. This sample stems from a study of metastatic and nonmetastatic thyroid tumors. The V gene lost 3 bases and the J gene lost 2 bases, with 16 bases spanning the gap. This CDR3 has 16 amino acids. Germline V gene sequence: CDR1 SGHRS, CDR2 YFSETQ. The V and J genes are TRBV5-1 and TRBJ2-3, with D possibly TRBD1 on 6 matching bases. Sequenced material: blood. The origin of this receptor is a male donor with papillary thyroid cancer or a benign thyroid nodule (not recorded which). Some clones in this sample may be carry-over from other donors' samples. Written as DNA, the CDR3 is TGCGCCAGCAGCTCCCTAGGGGTGGGGGCCACAGATACGCAGTATTTT. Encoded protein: CASSSLGVGATDTQYF.